These 2 T cell receptor beta chains originate from one sample sequenced in a study of T cell responses to AZD1222 COVID-19 vaccine. Only in-frame clones appear in the TCRdb table, and some are missing; sequencing was by immunoSEQ multiplex PCR. The table lists 90,000 to 120,000 clones, around 92% of them singletons, with under 10% in the top ten. The input for sequencing was peripheral blood, taken 28 days after the second AZD1222 dose. The receptors were gathered from an adult who received the AZD1222 COVID-19 vaccine.

This rearrangement joins TRBV25-1 to TRBJ1-2, with D hard to call. Germline V gene sequence: CDR1 MGHDK, CDR2 SYGVNS. With 1 base removed from V and 5 bases from J, the gap between germline ends came to 17 bases. The CDR3 runs 16 residues. CDR3 in DNA: TGTGCCAGCAGTGAATCTCTGGGTGAGGAACTTTATGGCTACACCTTC. This codes for CASSESLGEELYGYTF.

The chain employs TRBV7-9 and TRBJ1-1; a weak D match, TRBD1 (5 bases). The CDR3 is 15 residues long. Trimming stripped 3 bases from V and 5 bases from J, with 16 bases between. The germline gives CDR1 SEHNR, CDR2 FQNEAQ (reference sequence). CDR3 sequence reads: CASSFRDWSGTEAFF. CDR3 nucleotides: TGTGCCAGCAGCTTTAGGGACTGGAGCGGAACTGAAGCTTTCTTT. Based on the CDR3 plus reference TRBV7-9 and TRBJ1-1, the full variable domain is DTGVSQNPRHKITKRGQNVTFRCDPISEHNRLYWYRQTLGQGPEFLTYFQNEAQLEKSRLLSDRFSAERPKGSFSTLEIQRTEQGDSAMYLCASSFRDWSGTEAFFGQGTRLTVV.